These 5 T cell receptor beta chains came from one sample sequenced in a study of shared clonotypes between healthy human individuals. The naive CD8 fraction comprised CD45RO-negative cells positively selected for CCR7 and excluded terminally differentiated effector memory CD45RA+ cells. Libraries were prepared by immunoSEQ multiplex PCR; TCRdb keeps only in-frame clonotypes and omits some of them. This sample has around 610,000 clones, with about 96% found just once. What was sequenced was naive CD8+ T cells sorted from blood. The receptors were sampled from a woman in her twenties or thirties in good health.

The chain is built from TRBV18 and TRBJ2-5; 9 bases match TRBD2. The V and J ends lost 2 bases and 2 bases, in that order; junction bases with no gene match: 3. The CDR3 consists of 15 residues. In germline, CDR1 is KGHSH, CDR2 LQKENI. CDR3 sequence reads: CASSPKTSGQETQYF. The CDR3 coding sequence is TGTGCCAGCTCACCAAAGACTAGCGGACAAGAGACCCAGTACTTC.

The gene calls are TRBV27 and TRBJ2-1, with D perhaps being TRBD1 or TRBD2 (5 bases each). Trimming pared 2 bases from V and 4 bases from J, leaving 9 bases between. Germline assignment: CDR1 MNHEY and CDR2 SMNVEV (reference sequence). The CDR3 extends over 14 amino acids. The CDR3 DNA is TGTGCCAGCAGTTTAGTTGGGACGTACAATGAGCAGTTCTTC. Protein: CASSLVGTYNEQFF.

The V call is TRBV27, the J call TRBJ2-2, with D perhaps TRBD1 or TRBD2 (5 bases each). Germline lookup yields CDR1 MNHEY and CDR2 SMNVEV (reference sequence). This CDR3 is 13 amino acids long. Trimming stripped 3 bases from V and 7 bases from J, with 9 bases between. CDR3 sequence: CASSFRGVGELFF. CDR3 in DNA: TGTGCCAGCAGTTTTAGGGGAGTCGGGGAGCTGTTTTTT.

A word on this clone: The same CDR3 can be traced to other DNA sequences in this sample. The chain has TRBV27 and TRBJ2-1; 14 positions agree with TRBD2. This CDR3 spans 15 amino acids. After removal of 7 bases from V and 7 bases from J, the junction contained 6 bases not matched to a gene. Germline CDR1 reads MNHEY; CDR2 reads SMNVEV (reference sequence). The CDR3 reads CASTPGTSGRNEQFF. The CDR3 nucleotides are TGTGCCAGCACCCCCGGGACTAGCGGGAGAAATGAGCAGTTCTTC.

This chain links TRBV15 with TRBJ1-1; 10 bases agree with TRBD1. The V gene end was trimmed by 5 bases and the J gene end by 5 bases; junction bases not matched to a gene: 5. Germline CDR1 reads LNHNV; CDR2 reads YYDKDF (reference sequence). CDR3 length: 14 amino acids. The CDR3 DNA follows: TGTGCCACCAGCGGGGACAGGGGTGGTACTGAAGCTTTCTTT. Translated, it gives CATSGDRGGTEAFF.